This TCR beta chain was identified during a study of T cells in Graves' hyperthyroidism and ophthalmopathy. Overall study context: The blood sample was taken at first diagnosis, before treatment began. Broader study findings: The model foresaw ophthalmopathy a median around 6.8 months prior to onset.

This clonotype turned up a few times. The target antigen is unknown. TCR beta CDR3 regions were amplified from RNA. The TCR CDR3 first-round RT-PCR relied on the HTBI primer set. TCRdb ran MiXCR on the multiplex PCR reads and lists one entry per CDR3 protein. The sample carries hundreds of thousands of distinct CDR3 sequences, about 20% recorded once. The study excluded patients with uncontrolled infection, other autoimmune disease, pregnancy or lactation. The CDR3 loop spans 15 amino acids. Germline-derived CDR1 and CDR2 are SGHDT and YYEEEE. The germline V and J ends were trimmed by 2 bases and 5 bases, with 14 bases remaining between them.

This sequence was found in a man in his forties with Graves' ophthalmopathy. The chain links TRBV5-6 to TRBJ1-5; the D gene is possibly TRBD1 (5 bases). Input material: blood. DNA for the CDR3: TGTGCCAGCAGCTTCGGGACTCAAGGGGATCAGCCCCAGCATTTT. Protein product: CASSFGTQGDQPQHF.